This T cell receptor (beta chain) was captured by sequencing in a study of CD8+ T cells in alopecia areata. Findings of the study overall: Scalp samples also yield sequences of resident alphabeta T cells from normal skin. In scalp, tofacitinib significantly decreased clonality and expanded CD8+ clones among the top 100. Only a single nonresponder existed, so baseline CD8+ expansion links stay unclear.

This clone occurred a few times. The antigen remains undetermined. The treatment here: oral pan-JAK inhibitor, 5-10 mg twice daily. This CDR3 has 14 amino acids. Germline assignment: CDR1 ENHRY and CDR2 SYGVKD. Trimming took off 3 bases at V and 2 bases at J, with 10 bases between the two ends. Following extraction, RNA underwent reverse transcription to cDNA, which served as the sequencing template. The method was immunoSEQ multiplex PCR; TCRdb's version includes in-frame clones alone and lacks a portion of them. The sample has fewer than 200,000 clones; about 60% are singletons. Sequencing was performed on CD8+ T cells sorted from blood, taken at week 24, from a patient treated with tofacitinib. The clonotype was recovered from a human donor with alopecia areata. This sequence joins TRBV10-3 and TRBJ2-5; D may be TRBD1 (5 bases). The CDR3 sequence: CAISEGAEQETQYF. DNA for the CDR3: TGTGCCATCAGTGAAGGGGCAGAACAAGAGACCCAGTACTTC.